Shown below are 10 T cell receptor beta chains from a single sample sequenced in a study of lymphopenia after photon versus proton radiotherapy. Clones were read by immunoSEQ multiplex PCR, and TCRdb kept only the in-frame ones, dropping some. The sample has approximately 25,000 clones, around four fifths seen once. Specimen: peripheral blood, collected from a patient treated with proton-based radiotherapy. These receptors all come from a woman aged 65 to 85 with pancreatic cancer.

The chain has TRBV5-1 and TRBJ1-1; TRBD1 matches 11 bases. This CDR3 is 15 amino acids long. Germline V gives CDR1 SGHRS, CDR2 YFSETQ. Germline trimming cut 4 bases from V and 7 bases from J; bases unmatched to any gene: 9. CDR3 amino acids: CASSPLDRGRSEAFF. The CDR3 region has the DNA TGCGCCAGCAGCCCCCTGGACAGGGGGCGAAGTGAAGCTTTCTTT.

The rearrangement links TRBV18 to TRBJ2-1, with D possibly TRBD2 on 5 matching bases. This CDR3 contains 13 residues. The germline V and J ends were trimmed by 5 bases and 9 bases, with 14 bases remaining between them. Germline V gene sequence: CDR1 KGHSH, CDR2 LQKENI. CDR3 amino acids: CASSSASEGEQFF. The CDR3 nucleotides read TGTGCCAGCTCAAGCGCTAGTGAGGGTGAGCAGTTCTTC. Filled out from reference TRBV18 and TRBJ2-1, the complete variable domain reads NAGVMQNPRHLVRRRGQEARLRCSPMKGHSHVYWYRQLPEEGLKFMVYLQKENIIDESGMPKERFSAEFPKEGPSILRIQQVVRGDSAAYFCASSSASEGEQFFGPGTRLTVL.

V gene TRBV6-4 combines with J gene TRBJ1-1; TRBD1 might be the D (5 bases). The CDR3 length is 14 residues. From germline, CDR1 is MRHNA and CDR2 SNTAGT. V was pared by 5 bases and J by 2 bases, with 12 bases between. CDR3 bases: TGTGCCAGCAGTCCAGGGAAGGCCAACACTGAAGCTTTCTTT. It encodes CASSPGKANTEAFF.

This clone is categorized as medium-sized. This chain joins TRBV5-1 and TRBJ2-7, with 9 nucleotides matching TRBD1. V was clipped by 6 bases and J by 7 bases; unmatched bases: 14. This CDR3 contains 15 residues. Germline CDR1 and CDR2: SGHRS and YFSETQ. CDR3 nucleotides: TGCGCCAGCACGCCCGAGGGACAGGGTGCAAGGGAGCAGTACTTC. Protein: CASTPEGQGAREQYF.

The rearrangement joins TRBV9 to TRBJ2-1; tentative D call: TRBD2 (7 bases). The CDR3 runs to 17 residues. CDR1 and CDR2 (germline): SGDLS, YYNGEE. The V gene lost 0 bases and the J gene lost 5 bases, with 18 bases spanning the gap. Written as DNA, the CDR3 is TGTGCCAGCAGCGTAGGCCCTCCTCGGGGGGCGAACAATGAGCAGTTCTTC. Translation: CASSVGPPRGANNEQFF.

This chain joins TRBV29-1 and TRBJ2-5, with a possible D match to TRBD1 (6 bases). Germline assignment: CDR1 SQVTM and CDR2 ANQGSEA. The CDR3 loop spans 12 amino acids. The V end was cut by 3 bases, the J end by 5 bases, with 10 bases between. The CDR3 spells CSVDQGWETQYF. The CDR3 DNA follows: TGCAGCGTTGACCAGGGGTGGGAGACCCAGTACTTC.

In this sample, this clone turned up a few times. The chain carries TRBV4-2 and TRBJ2-7; maybe TRBD2 (5 bases). This CDR3 region has 17 residues. The germline V gene encodes CDR1 LGHNA and CDR2 YNFKEQ. V lost 4 bases, J lost 2 bases, and 21 bases lay in between. The CDR3 loop reads CASSLWAGMGVTYEQYF. CDR3 sequence (DNA): TGTGCCAGCAGCCTGTGGGCTGGAATGGGAGTAACCTACGAGCAGTACTTC.

The gene calls are TRBV19 and TRBJ2-1; D is unclear. The CDR3 has 15 residues. Germline CDR1 reads LNHDA; CDR2 reads SQIVND (reference sequence). Between the trimmed V and J ends, which lost 3 bases and 0 bases, there was a span of 9 bases. The DNA of the CDR3 is TGTGCCAGTAGTATCGACGAGAGCTCCTACAATGAGCAGTTCTTC. It specifies CASSIDESSYNEQFF. The full variable domain, its missing parts supplied by reference TRBV19 and TRBJ2-1, is DGGITQSPKYLFRKEGQNVTLSCEQNLNHDAMYWYRQDPGQGLRLIYYSQIVNDFQKGDIAEGYSVSREKKESFPLTVTSAQKNPTAFYLCASSIDESSYNEQFFGPGTRLTVL.

The chain employs TRBV28 and TRBJ2-7; tentatively, D is TRBD1 or TRBD2 (5 bases each). Germline CDR1 is MDHEN and CDR2 is SYDVKM. V lost 7 bases, J lost 4 bases, and 14 bases lay in between. This CDR3 has 13 residues. This chain's CDR3 is CASTRGGDYEQYF. CDR3 DNA: TGTGCCAGCACTCGGGGCGGAGATTACGAGCAGTACTTC.

This clone was seen only once. The V gene is TRBV27, the J gene TRBJ1-1; D gene ambiguous. CDR3 length: 13 amino acids. Trimming took off 3 bases at V and 0 bases at J, with 5 bases between the two ends. CDR1 and CDR2 from the germline V gene are MNHEY and SMNVEV (reference sequence). The CDR3 DNA sequence: TGTGCCAGCAGTTTCGGCATGAACACTGAAGCTTTCTTT. Residues: CASSFGMNTEAFF.